These T cell receptor beta chains were read from a single sample in a study of CD4 T cells in relation to SARS-CoV-2 and coronaviruses. Assay used: immunoSEQ multiplex PCR; TCRdb lists only in-frame clones, some missing. In the table there are around 62,000 clones, about 94% of which are singletons. Sequencing input: naive CD4+ T cells from PBMCs. Receptor source: a human donor in good health. CDR3s include the opening cysteine and the closing phenylalanine or tryptophan. A D gene is named only where the DNA matches it firmly. Expanded clones are given a class, and other clones once, few, many or no size at all.

D	size	V	J	DNA	CDR3
.	.	TRBV25-1	TRBJ1-5	TGTGCCAGCAGTGACGATCGTGATCAGCCCCAGCATTTT	CASSDDRDQPQHF
.	.	TRBV28	TRBJ2-7	TGTGCCACCACGGGGTCCCCACGATCCTACGAGCAGTACTTC	CATTGSPRSYEQYF
TRBD1	.	TRBV28	TRBJ2-7	TGTGCCAGCAGTTCGCCGGGACAGACCTACGAGCAGTACTTC	CASSSPGQTYEQYF
.	few	TRBV5-1	TRBJ2-2	TGCGCCAGCAGCTTGACAGGGGAGGCCGGGGAGCTGTTTTTT	CASSLTGEAGELFF
.	.	TRBV4-1	TRBJ1-5	TGCGCCAGCAGCCAAGTACCGGGGGCGGACCAGCCCCAGCATTTT	CASSQVPGADQPQHF
.	.	TRBV6-5	TRBJ2-7	TGTGCCAGCGGCGGGGCTGGTTCCTACGAGCAGTACTTC	CASGGAGSYEQYF
.	.	TRBV7-8	TRBJ2-1	TGTGCCAGCAGCACCAGGGGACGGTCCTACAATGAGCAGTTCTTC	CASSTRGRSYNEQFF
.	.	TRBV24-1	TRBJ2-5	TGTGCCACCAGCCAGGACAGCCAAGAGACCCAGTACTTC	CATSQDSQETQYF
.	once	TRBV19	TRBJ1-3	TGTGCCAGTAAACCGGGGAGCGCAGGAAACACCATATATTTT	CASKPGSAGNTIYF
TRBD1	.	TRBV4-1	TRBJ2-7	TGCGCCAGCAGCCAAGATCAGAAAGGGGGCTTCTACGAGCAGTACTTC	CASSQDQKGGFYEQYF
.	.	TRBV19	TRBJ2-7	TGTGCCAGCACCCGTGGGGGCCCTTCCTACGAGCAGTACTTC	CASTRGGPSYEQYF
.	.	TRBV9	TRBJ2-5	TGTGCCAGCAGCCCCTTTGGGAGCGTGGGAGAGACCCAGTACTTC	CASSPFGSVGETQYF
.	once	TRBV6-5	TRBJ1-6	TGTGCCAGCAGTTACTCGAGAGGAGTGGATTCACCCCTCCACTTT	CASSYSRGVDSPLHF
.	.	TRBV27	TRBJ2-7	TGTGCCAGCAGTTTATCCCCGGGACACCTCTCCTACGAGCAGTACTTC	CASSLSPGHLSYEQYF
TRBD2	.	TRBV9	TRBJ2-1	TGTGCCAGCAGCGCGCCGGGACTAGCGGGGACGAGCTCCTACAATGAGCAGTTCTTC	CASSAPGLAGTSSYNEQFF
.	.	TRBV27	TRBJ2-2	TGTGCCAGCAGTTTCAGGGTCCCCGGGGAGCTGTTTTTT	CASSFRVPGELFF
.	.	TRBV28	TRBJ1-1	TGTGCCAGCAATACAAATTGGGGCCTGAACACTGAAGCTTTCTTT	CASNTNWGLNTEAFF
.	.	TRBV4-1	TRBJ1-5	TGCGCCAGCAGCCAAGAGGCTACAAGGAGGGCTTCCAATCAGCCCCAGCATTTT	CASSQEATRRASNQPQHF
.	.	TRBV9	TRBJ2-7	TGTGCCAGCAGCGTAGAGTCAGGGGAGGACGAGCAGTACTTC	CASSVESGEDEQYF
TRBD2	.	TRBV6-2/TRBV6-3	TRBJ2-1	TGTGCCAGCAGTTACGCTAGCGGGAGGGTACGGAATGAGCAGTTCTTC	CASSYASGRVRNEQFF